These T cell receptor beta chains were read from a single sample in a study of CD8 T cells in ankylosing spondylitis. TCRdb independently ran MiXCR on the 5' RACE reads; one entry per CDR3 protein. The sample shows nearly 250,000 distinct CDR3 sequences, approximately 30% of them seen only once. Material: blood, either unsorted or a sorted T cell fraction (not recorded which). The receptors stem from a male donor with ankylosing spondylitis or in good health (not recorded which). Both conserved end residues are part of each CDR3. D genes are given only for firm matches. Not all rows give a size; the values are once, few, many and, for expanded clones, a class.

J gene	V gene	D gene	clone size	CDR3 DNA	CDR3 protein
TRBJ2-5	TRBV6-5	.	.	TGTGCCAGCAGTTACACCTCAGGCAACCAAGAGACCCAGTACTTC	CASSYTSGNQETQYF
TRBJ2-2	TRBV4-2	.	.	TGTGCCAGCAGCCAAGAACTAGCCGGGGAGCTGTTTTTT	CASSQELAGELFF
TRBJ1-4	TRBV20-1	.	.	TGCAGTGCTAGACTAGGTTTTAATGAAAAACTGTTTTTT	CSARLGFNEKLFF
TRBJ1-5	TRBV20-1	TRBD1	few	TGCAGTGCTAGAGATGGGACAGGGTTTGACAATCAGCCCCAGCATTTT	CSARDGTGFDNQPQHF
TRBJ2-1	TRBV5-1	TRBD2	.	TGCGCCAGCAGCCGGCTAGCGGGGTCCGACAATGAGCAGTTCTTC	CASSRLAGSDNEQFF
TRBJ2-5	TRBV7-6	.	few	TGTGCCAGCAGCTTAATGGGGTCCAAACGGGAGACCCAGTACTTC	CASSLMGSKRETQYF
TRBJ2-3	TRBV29-1	TRBD1	medium-sized	TGCAGTGCTACCAGGACAGGGGGCACAGATACGCAGTATTTT	CSATRTGGTDTQYF
TRBJ1-1	TRBV4-1	.	.	TGCGCCAGCAGCCGGCCACGGGACGCCATTCGGAGGACTGAAGCTTTCTTT	CASSRPRDAIRRTEAFF
TRBJ2-6	TRBV11-2	.	.	TGTGCCAGCACCTTAACTGGGGCCAACGTCCTGACTTTC	CASTLTGANVLTF
TRBJ2-3	TRBV9	TRBD2	.	TGTGCCAGCAGCGTAACTAGCGGGGGGCCCACTAGCACAGATACGCAGTATTTT	CASSVTSGGPTSTDTQYF
TRBJ1-2	TRBV28	.	few	TGTGCCAGCACAGCGGACTATGGCTACACCTTC	CASTADYGYTF
TRBJ2-5	TRBV7-2	.	.	TGTGCCAGCAGCTTAAATCCTAGGGGGGAGACCCAGTACTTC	CASSLNPRGETQYF
TRBJ1-2	TRBV20-1	TRBD1	few	TGCAGTGCTACGGACAGGGCTGGCTACACCTTC	CSATDRAGYTF
TRBJ1-2	TRBV6-1	.	.	TGTGCCAGCACCCTGGGGCACGGGGGGATCTATGGCTACACCTTC	CASTLGHGGIYGYTF
TRBJ2-7	TRBV12-3/TRBV12-4	TRBD1	few	TGTGCCAGCAGTTACAGGGGGCGGGGGGAGCAGTACTTC	CASSYRGRGEQYF
TRBJ2-5	TRBV29-1	.	few	TGCAGCGTTGAAGGCGGATTCCCTTACCAAGAGACCCAGTACTTC	CSVEGGFPYQETQYF
TRBJ2-3	TRBV5-1	TRBD1	few	TGCGCCAGCCGGGTTAGGACAGGGACAGATACGCAGTATTTT	CASRVRTGTDTQYF
TRBJ2-1	TRBV29-1	.	.	TGCAGCGTTGAAGGGGGCAGGACTGGGGCCAATGAGCAGTTCTTC	CSVEGGRTGANEQFF
TRBJ1-5	TRBV29-1	TRBD1	.	TGCAGCGTTCAGGGGGTATCTCAGCCCCAGCATTTT	CSVQGVSQPQHF
TRBJ2-7	TRBV12-3/TRBV12-4	.	.	TGTGCCAGCAGTACCAGGCATTCCTACGAGCAGTACTTC	CASSTRHSYEQYF
TRBJ1-4	TRBV5-5	.	few	TGTGCCAGCAGCTTACCTGACATTAATGAAAAACTGTTTTTT	CASSLPDINEKLFF
TRBJ2-2	TRBV29-1	TRBD1	few	TGCAGCGCTGGGACAGAGAACACCGGGGAGCTGTTTTTT	CSAGTENTGELFF
TRBJ1-4	TRBV6-1	.	.	TGTGCCAGCAGTACAGGGTGGGGTGAAAAACTGTTTTTT	CASSTGWGEKLFF
TRBJ2-3	TRBV5-1	.	.	TGCGCCAGCAGCTTCCAATCCGGCACAGATACGCAGTATTTT	CASSFQSGTDTQYF
TRBJ1-2	TRBV20-1	TRBD1	many	TGCAGTGCTAGCGTTCAGGGGGCGGACTATGGCTACACCTTC	CSASVQGADYGYTF
TRBJ2-4	TRBV5-5	.	.	TGTGCCAGCAGCTTGGAACAGGCCGGCAGCATTCAGTACTTC	CASSLEQAGSIQYF
TRBJ2-5	TRBV29-1	.	.	TGCAGCGTTGGGTCACTTCAAGAGACCCAGTACTTC	CSVGSLQETQYF
TRBJ1-1	TRBV27	.	once	TGTGCCAGCAGCCTAGCCGGGTCGGGCTCTGAAGCTTTCTTT	CASSLAGSGSEAFF
TRBJ1-1	TRBV5-6	.	.	TGTGCCAGCAGCCGGAGTCGATACGAAGCTTTCTTT	CASSRSRYEAFF
TRBJ2-7	TRBV29-1	.	.	TGCAGCGTTCTGGAGTCCTACGAGCAGTACTTC	CSVLESYEQYF
TRBJ1-6	TRBV5-1	TRBD1	.	TGCGCCAGCAGCTTGGCCCAGGGGGCGGGTAATTCACCCCTCCACTTT	CASSLAQGAGNSPLHF
TRBJ2-1	TRBV20-1	.	many	TGCAGTGCTAGAGATCCAGTTGAGGAGCAGTTCTTC	CSARDPVEEQFF